This T cell receptor beta chain was obtained from a study of glioma-infiltrating T cells (dated by TCRdb to about 2016). The study in broad terms: Sequencing of TCR alpha- and beta-chain repertoires was performed on glioma tissue, on non-neoplastic brain tissue, and on matched peripheral blood mononuclear cells. Each tissue-infiltrating repertoire was compared with the same patient's peripheral blood repertoire to measure divergence between tissue and blood T-cell populations. Three low-grade glioma patients, about eight primary glioblastoma patients and three non-glioma patients contributing non-neoplastic brain tissue were included in the paired cohort. What the research found in general, with its limitations: Group comparisons were based on small numbers of patients: three non-neoplastic, three low-grade glioma and 7 to 9 glioblastoma patients. Only a very small number of CDR3 sequences turned up in both tissue and blood, a result put down to high CDR3 diversity combined with limited sampling. In non-neoplastic patients, VJ-independent divergence between tissue and blood fell below expectation, whereas in all gliomas, and especially in low-grade gliomas, the divergence rose above expectation.

The iRepertoire nested amplicon-rescue multiplex PCR (arm-PCR) platform was used to amplify TCR alpha and beta CDR3 regions from RNA. One-step reverse transcription and amplification used roughly 100-400 ng of tissue mRNA or PBMC total RNA as input. Following bead purification, Illumina adapters were added through a secondary multiplex PCR, and the libraries were then gel-purified between 200 and 400 bp. Demultiplexing relied on internal 6-nucleotide barcodes carried by the libraries. The libraries were sequenced on an Illumina MiSeq using 2x220 or 2x250 nucleotide paired-end reads. The authors' analysis ran thus. Paired reads were merged using FLASH 1.2.11 and were aligned to the GRCh37 human genome using BWA-MEM, after which TRA and TRB reads were extracted. An IMGT-derived reference of cassette sequences and CDR3 motifs, with pseudogenes included, was used for V and J assignment. Three-frame translation of reads was performed, and productive CDR3s were defined as those with a C...FGXG motif and no stop codons. A clonotype was defined as a unique combination of a V-J cassette pair and a CDR3 amino acid sequence. Reads were filtered by Hamming distance, with the threshold set by the sequence error rate of each sample in mapped regions. TCRdb passed the public sequencing reads through fastp at Q25 and MiXCR, retaining productive beta sequences. Every CDR3 protein is listed once, alongside the most common genes and DNA of its rows. The V and J calls and clone size come from TCRdb's table, not from the authors' own analysis. This sample comprises around 130,000 distinct CDR3 sequences, around 25% of them detected only once. Of the sample, under 35% is held by the ten largest clones.

The sample holds a few counts of this clonotype. Its cognate antigen has yet to be identified. Base quality data are lacking; no much larger clone is found one base away. The CDR3 numbers 14 residues from cysteine through phenylalanine. The only DNA kept is the CDR3, 42 bases in frame from the first base. V is pared back by 0 bases and J by 8 bases, with 13 bases lying between the germline termini. Based on the germline V gene, the CDR1 and CDR2 sequences are SGHTA and FQGTGA. The sequence derives from a human donor with low-grade glioma or glioblastoma, undergoing nonglioma brain surgery, or in good health (not recorded which). The rearrangement combines TRBV7-3 with TRBJ1-2, with the D gene uncertain. Material for sequencing was glioma tissue, nonneoplastic brain tissue, or PBMCs (not recorded which). This receptor carries the CDR3 CASSLTGPVGGYTF. The nucleotide sequence is given as TGTGCCAGCAGCTTAACCGGGCCTGTGGGAGGCTACACCTTC.